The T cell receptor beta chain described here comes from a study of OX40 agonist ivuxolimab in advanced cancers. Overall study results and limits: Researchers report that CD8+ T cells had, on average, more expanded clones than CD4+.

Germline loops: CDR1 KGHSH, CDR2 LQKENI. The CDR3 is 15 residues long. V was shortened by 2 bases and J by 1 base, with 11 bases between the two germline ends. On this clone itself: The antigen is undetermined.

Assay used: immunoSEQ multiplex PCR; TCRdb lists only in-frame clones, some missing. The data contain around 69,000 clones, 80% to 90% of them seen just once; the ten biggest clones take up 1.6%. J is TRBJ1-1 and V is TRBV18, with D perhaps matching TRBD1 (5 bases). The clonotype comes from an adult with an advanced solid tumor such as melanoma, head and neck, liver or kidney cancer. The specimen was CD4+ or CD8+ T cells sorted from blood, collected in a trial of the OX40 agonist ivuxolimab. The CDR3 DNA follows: TGTGCCAGCTCACCATCGACAGAAAGGAACACTGAAGCTTTCTTT. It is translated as CASSPSTERNTEAFF.